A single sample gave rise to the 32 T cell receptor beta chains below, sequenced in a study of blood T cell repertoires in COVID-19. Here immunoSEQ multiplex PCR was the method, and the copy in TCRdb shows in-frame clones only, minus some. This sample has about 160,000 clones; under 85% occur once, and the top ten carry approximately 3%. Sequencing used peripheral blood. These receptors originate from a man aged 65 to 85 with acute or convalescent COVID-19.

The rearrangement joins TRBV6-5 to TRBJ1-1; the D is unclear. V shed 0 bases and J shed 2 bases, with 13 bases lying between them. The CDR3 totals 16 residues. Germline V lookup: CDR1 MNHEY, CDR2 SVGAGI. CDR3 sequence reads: CASSYSILAENTEAFF. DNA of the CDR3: TGTGCCAGCAGTTACTCGATACTCGCCGAAAACACTGAAGCTTTCTTT.

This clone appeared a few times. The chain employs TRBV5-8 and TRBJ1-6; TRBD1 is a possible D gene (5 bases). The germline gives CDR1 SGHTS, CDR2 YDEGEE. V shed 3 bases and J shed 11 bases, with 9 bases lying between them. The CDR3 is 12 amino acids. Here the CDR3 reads CASSSTVPPLHF. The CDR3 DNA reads TGTGCCAGCAGCTCGACAGTACCACCCCTCCACTTT.

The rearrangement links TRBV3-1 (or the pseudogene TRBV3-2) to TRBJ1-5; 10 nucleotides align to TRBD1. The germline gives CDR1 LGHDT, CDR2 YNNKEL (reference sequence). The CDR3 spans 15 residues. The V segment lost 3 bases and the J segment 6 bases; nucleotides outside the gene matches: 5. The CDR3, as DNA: TGTGCCAGCAGCCATGGACAGGGGGAAACTCAGCCCCAGCATTTT. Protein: CASSHGQGETQPQHF.

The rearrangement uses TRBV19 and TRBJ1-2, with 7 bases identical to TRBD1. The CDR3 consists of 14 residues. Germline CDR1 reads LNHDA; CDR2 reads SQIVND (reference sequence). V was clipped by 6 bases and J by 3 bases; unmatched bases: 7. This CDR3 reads CASRNDRVYYGYTF. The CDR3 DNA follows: TGTGCCAGTAGAAACGACAGGGTCTACTATGGCTACACCTTC.

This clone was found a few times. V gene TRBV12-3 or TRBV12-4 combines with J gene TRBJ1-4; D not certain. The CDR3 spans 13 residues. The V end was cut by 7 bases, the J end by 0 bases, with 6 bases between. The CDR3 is CASTIATNEKLFF. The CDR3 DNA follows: TGTGCCAGCACCATTGCAACTAATGAAAAACTGTTTTTT.

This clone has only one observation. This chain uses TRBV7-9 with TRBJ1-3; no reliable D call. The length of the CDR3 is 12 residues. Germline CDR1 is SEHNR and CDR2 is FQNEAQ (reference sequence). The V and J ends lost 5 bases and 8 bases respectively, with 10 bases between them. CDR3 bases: TGTGCCAGCAGCCCCAACGAGTACACCATATATTTT. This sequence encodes CASSPNEYTIYF.

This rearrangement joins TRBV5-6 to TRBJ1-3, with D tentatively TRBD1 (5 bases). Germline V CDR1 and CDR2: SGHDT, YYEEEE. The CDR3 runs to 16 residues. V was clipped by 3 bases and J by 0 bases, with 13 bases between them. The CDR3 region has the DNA TGTGCCAGCAGCTGGGGGAGGATGTTCTCTGGAAACACCATATATTTT. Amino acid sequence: CASSWGRMFSGNTIYF.

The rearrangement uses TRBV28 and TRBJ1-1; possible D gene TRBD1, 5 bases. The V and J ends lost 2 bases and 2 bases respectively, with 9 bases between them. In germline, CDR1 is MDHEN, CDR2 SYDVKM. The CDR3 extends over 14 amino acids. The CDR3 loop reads CASSLMGGNTEAFF. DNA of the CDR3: TGTGCCAGCAGTTTAATGGGGGGAAACACTGAAGCTTTCTTT.

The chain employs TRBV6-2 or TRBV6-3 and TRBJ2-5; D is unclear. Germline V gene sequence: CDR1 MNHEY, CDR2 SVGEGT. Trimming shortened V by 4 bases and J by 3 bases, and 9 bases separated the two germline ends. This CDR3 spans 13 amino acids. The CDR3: CASSFSYKETQYF. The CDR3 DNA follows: TGTGCCAGCAGTTTTTCGTACAAAGAGACCCAGTACTTC.

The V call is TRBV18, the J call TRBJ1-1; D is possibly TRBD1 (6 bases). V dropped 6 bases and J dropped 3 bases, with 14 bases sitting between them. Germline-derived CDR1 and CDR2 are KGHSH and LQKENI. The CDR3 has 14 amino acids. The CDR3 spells CASSSRGKDTEAFF. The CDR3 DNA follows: TGTGCCAGCTCTTCCAGGGGCAAAGACACTGAAGCTTTCTTT.

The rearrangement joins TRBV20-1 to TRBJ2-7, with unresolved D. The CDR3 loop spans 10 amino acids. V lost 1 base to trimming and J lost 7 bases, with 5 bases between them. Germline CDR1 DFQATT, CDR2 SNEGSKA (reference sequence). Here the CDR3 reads CSARGREQYF. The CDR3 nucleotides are TGCAGTGCTAGAGGGCGGGAGCAGTACTTC.

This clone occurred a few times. CDR3 region: CASSEWGGQGTEAFF. CDR3 sequence (DNA): TGTGCCAGCAGTGAATGGGGGGGGCAGGGGACTGAAGCTTTCTTT. The V gene is TRBV25-1, the J gene TRBJ1-1; D may be TRBD1 (6 bases). The V end was cut by 1 base, the J end by 5 bases, with 14 bases between. The CDR3 covers 15 residues. Germline V gene lookup returns CDR1 MGHDK and CDR2 SYGVNS.

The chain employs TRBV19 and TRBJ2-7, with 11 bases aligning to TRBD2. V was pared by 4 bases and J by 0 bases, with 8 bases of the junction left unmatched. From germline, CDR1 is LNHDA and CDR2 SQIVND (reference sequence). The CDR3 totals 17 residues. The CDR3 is CASSTLVSGGASYEQYF. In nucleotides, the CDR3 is TGTGCCAGTAGTACCCTGGTTAGCGGGGGGGCCTCCTACGAGCAGTACTTC.

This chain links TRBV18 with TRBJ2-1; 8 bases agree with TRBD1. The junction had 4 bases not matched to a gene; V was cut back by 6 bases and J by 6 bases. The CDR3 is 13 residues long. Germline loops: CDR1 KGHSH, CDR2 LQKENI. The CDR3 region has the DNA TGTGCCAGCTCGGGGCAGGGGGCCAATGAGCAGTTCTTC. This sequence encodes CASSGQGANEQFF.

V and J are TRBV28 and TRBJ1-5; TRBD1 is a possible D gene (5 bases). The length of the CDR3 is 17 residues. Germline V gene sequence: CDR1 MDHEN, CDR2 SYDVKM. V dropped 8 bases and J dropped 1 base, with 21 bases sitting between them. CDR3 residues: CASVQIPQGASNQPQHF. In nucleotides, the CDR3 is TGTGCCAGCGTCCAAATTCCCCAGGGTGCGAGCAATCAGCCCCAGCATTTT.

The CDR3 sequence: CASSQHRDIQETQYF. In nucleotides, the CDR3 is TGTGCCAGCAGCCAACACCGGGACATCCAAGAGACCCAGTACTTC. The V gene is TRBV4-2, the J gene TRBJ2-5, with a possible D match to TRBD1 (6 bases). Trimming shortened V by 2 bases and J by 1 base, and 11 bases separated the two germline ends. CDR3 length: 15 residues. The V gene's germline CDR1 is LGHNA and CDR2 YNFKEQ.

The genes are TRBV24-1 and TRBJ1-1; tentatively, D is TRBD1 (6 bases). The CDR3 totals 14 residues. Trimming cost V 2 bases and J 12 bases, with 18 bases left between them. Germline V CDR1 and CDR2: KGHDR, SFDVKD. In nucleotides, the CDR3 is TGTGCCACCAGTGATTCGATCGGATGGGACAAGCCTTTCTTT. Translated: CATSDSIGWDKPFF.

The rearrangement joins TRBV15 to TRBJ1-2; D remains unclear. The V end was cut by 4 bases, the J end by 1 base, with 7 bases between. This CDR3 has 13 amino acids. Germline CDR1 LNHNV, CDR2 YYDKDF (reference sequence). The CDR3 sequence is CATSTGVNYGYTF. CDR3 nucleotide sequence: TGTGCCACCAGCACCGGAGTTAACTATGGCTACACCTTC.

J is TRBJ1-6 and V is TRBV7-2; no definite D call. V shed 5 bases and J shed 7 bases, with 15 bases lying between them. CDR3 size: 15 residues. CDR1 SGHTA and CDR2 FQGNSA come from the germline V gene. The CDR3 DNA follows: TGTGCCAGCAGCCCTCGGCCGGGGAACAATTCACCCCTCCACTTT. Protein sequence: CASSPRPGNNSPLHF.

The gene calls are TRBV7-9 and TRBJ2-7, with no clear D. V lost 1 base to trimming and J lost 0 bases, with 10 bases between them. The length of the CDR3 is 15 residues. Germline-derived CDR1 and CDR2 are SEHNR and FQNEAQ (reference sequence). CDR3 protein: CASSLEVPSSYEQYF. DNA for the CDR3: TGTGCCAGCAGCTTAGAAGTGCCCAGCTCCTACGAGCAGTACTTC.

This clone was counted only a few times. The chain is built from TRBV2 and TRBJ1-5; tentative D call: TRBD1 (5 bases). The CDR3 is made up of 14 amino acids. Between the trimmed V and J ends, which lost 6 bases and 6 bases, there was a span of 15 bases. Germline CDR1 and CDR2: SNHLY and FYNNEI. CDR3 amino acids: CASSPQGLPQPQHF. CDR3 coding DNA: TGTGCCAGCAGCCCTCAGGGCTTGCCTCAGCCCCAGCATTTT.

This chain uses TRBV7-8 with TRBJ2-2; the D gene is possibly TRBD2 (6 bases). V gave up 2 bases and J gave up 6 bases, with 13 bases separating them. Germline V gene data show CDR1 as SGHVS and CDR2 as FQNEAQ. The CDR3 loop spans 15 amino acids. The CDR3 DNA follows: TGTGCCAGCAGCTTACTGGCAGGGAGGCCCGGGGAGCTGTTTTTT. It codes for CASSLLAGRPGELFF.

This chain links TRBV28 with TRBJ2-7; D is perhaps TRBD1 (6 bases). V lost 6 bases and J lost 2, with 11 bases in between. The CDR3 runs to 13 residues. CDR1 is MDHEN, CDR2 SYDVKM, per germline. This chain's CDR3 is CASRPGQTYEQYF. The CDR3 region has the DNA TGTGCCAGCAGACCCGGACAGACCTACGAGCAGTACTTC.

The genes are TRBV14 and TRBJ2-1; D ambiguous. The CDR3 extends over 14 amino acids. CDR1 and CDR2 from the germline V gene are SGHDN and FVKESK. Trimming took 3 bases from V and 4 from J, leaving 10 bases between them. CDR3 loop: CASSHATAYNEQFF. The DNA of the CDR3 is TGTGCCAGCAGCCATGCGACTGCGTACAATGAGCAGTTCTTC.

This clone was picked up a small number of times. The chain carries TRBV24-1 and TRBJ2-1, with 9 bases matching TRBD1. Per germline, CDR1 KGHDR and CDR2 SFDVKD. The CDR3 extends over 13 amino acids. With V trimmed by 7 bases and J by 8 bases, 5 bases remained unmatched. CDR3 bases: TGTGCCACCAGCCCGGGACAGGGCTATGAGCAGTTCTTC. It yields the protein CATSPGQGYEQFF.

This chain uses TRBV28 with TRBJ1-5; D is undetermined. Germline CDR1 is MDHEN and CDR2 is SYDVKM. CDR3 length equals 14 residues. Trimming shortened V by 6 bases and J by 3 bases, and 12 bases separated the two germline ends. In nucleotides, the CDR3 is TGTGCCAGCAGGTCCGGGTCCCCCAATCAGCCCCAGCATTTT. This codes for CASRSGSPNQPQHF.

CDR3 DNA sequence: TGTGCCAGCAGCTTAGCAGGGGTAAGCGAGCAGTACTTC. Encoded protein: CASSLAGVSEQYF. V usage is TRBV11-2 and J usage is TRBJ2-7, with a tentative D call TRBD1 (6 bases). The CDR3 sequence is 13 residues long. Germline CDR1 SGHAT, CDR2 FQNNGV. V was trimmed by 1 base and J by 6 bases, leaving 10 bases between them.

The CDR3 sequence: CASSRQGVREKLFF. Here the CDR3 DNA reads TGTGCCAGCTCACGACAGGGGGTACGTGAAAAACTGTTTTTT. The chain links TRBV18 to TRBJ1-4, with 9 bases lining up with TRBD1. The trim removed 4 bases at V and 7 bases at J, leaving 4 bases unmatched. The CDR3 is 14 residues long. In germline, CDR1 is KGHSH, CDR2 LQKENI.

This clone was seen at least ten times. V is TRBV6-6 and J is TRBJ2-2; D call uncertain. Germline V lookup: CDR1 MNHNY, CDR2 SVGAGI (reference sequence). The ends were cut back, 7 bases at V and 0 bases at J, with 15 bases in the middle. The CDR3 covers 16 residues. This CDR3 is CASTPDTTSNTGELFF. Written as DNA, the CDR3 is TGTGCCAGCACTCCTGACACAACTTCGAACACCGGGGAGCTGTTTTTT.

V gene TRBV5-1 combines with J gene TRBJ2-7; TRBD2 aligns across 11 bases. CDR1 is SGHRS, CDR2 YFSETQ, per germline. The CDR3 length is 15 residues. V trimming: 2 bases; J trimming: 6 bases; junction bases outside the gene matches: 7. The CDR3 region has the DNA TGCGCCAGCAGCTTCGGCCTAGCGGGAGGTGGCGAGCAGTACTTC. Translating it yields CASSFGLAGGGEQYF.

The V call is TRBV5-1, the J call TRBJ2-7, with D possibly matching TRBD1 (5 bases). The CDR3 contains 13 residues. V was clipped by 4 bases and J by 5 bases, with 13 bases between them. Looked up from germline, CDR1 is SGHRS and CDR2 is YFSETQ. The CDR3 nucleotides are TGCGCCAGCAGCGGGGCAGGGTTCAACGAGCAGTACTTC. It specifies CASSGAGFNEQYF. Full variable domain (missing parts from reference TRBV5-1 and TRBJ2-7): KAGVTQTPRYLIKTRGQQVTLSCSPISGHRSVSWYQQTPGQGLQFLFEYFSETQRNKGNFPGRFSGRQFSNSRSEMNVSTLELGDSALYLCASSGAGFNEQYFGPGTRLTVT.

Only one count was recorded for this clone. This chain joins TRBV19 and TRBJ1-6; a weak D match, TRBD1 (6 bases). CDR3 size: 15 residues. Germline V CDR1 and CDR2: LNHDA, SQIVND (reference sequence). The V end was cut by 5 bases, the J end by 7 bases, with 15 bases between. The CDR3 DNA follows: TGTGCCAGTAGTGTAGGACAGCGGGAAAATTCACCCCTCCACTTT. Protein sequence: CASSVGQRENSPLHF.